This is a list of T cell receptor beta chains from one sample in a study of cytomegalovirus exposure and HLA in healthy donors. Here immunoSEQ multiplex PCR was the method, and the copy in TCRdb shows in-frame clones only, minus some. The data contain approximately 59,000 clones, 85% to 95% of them seen just once; the ten biggest clones take up over 4%. Sequencing was carried out using PBMCs. The receptors come from a man aged 18 to 35 in good health and CMV-seropositive. CDR3s include the opening cysteine and the closing phenylalanine or tryptophan. The D gene is left open where the match is weak. Only part of the rows carry a size: once, few, many, or a class if the clone is expanded.

abundance: -
j_gene: TRBJ2-2
v_gene: TRBV5-1
d_gene: -
len: 13
CDR3nt: TGCGCCAGCAGCTTCTCAGGGACCGGGGAGCTGTTTTTT
CDR3aa: CASSFSGTGELFF

abundance: -
j_gene: TRBJ1-1
v_gene: TRBV5-1
d_gene: -
len: 15
CDR3nt: TGCGCCAGCAGCTTGGCGGGGGTCATGAACACTGAAGCTTTCTTT
CDR3aa: CASSLAGVMNTEAFF

abundance: -
j_gene: TRBJ2-1
v_gene: TRBV9
d_gene: TRBD2
len: 18
CDR3nt: TGTGCCAGCAGCGTACTAGCGGGAGGCTATAGCTCCTACAATGAGCAGTTCTTC
CDR3aa: CASSVLAGGYSSYNEQFF

abundance: -
j_gene: TRBJ2-2
v_gene: TRBV7-6
d_gene: -
len: 15
CDR3nt: TGTGCCAGCACCCCAAGGGGGGGGCTCACCGGGGAGCTGTTTTTT
CDR3aa: CASTPRGGLTGELFF

abundance: -
j_gene: TRBJ2-2
v_gene: TRBV7-3
d_gene: -
len: 15
CDR3nt: TGTGCCAGCAGCTTAGCAGGCCCGAACACCGGGGAGCTGTTTTTT
CDR3aa: CASSLAGPNTGELFF

abundance: -
j_gene: TRBJ2-5
v_gene: TRBV9
d_gene: -
len: 13
CDR3nt: TGTGCCAGCAGCCTGAGCGTAGTAGAGACCCAGTACTTC
CDR3aa: CASSLSVVETQYF

abundance: -
j_gene: TRBJ2-1
v_gene: TRBV27
d_gene: TRBD2
len: 16
CDR3nt: TGTGCCAGCAGCCGGAATAGCGGGAGGGCCGTCAATGAGCAGTTCTTC
CDR3aa: CASSRNSGRAVNEQFF

abundance: -
j_gene: TRBJ2-3
v_gene: TRBV28
d_gene: -
len: 16
CDR3nt: TGTGCCAGCACCCCTCACGGGACTTATAATCGAGATACGCAGTATTTT
CDR3aa: CASTPHGTYNRDTQYF

abundance: -
j_gene: TRBJ1-2
v_gene: TRBV5-1
d_gene: -
len: 13
CDR3nt: TGCGCCAGCAGCTTGGCCAGGGAGGGAGGCTACACCTTC
CDR3aa: CASSLAREGGYTF

abundance: -
j_gene: TRBJ2-2
v_gene: TRBV28
d_gene: -
len: 16
CDR3nt: TGTGCCAGCAGACCTCTAGCGAACGCGAACACCGGGGAGCTGTTTTTT
CDR3aa: CASRPLANANTGELFF

abundance: -
j_gene: TRBJ2-7
v_gene: TRBV19
d_gene: TRBD1
len: 16
CDR3nt: TGTGCCAGTAGTACCGCCAACGGACAGGTTTTCGGCGAGCAGTACTTC
CDR3aa: CASSTANGQVFGEQYF

abundance: -
j_gene: TRBJ2-2
v_gene: TRBV12-5
d_gene: TRBD1
len: 15
CDR3nt: TGTGCTAGTGGTTTAACAGGGGAAAACACCGGGGAGCTGTTTTTT
CDR3aa: CASGLTGENTGELFF

abundance: few
j_gene: TRBJ2-7
v_gene: TRBV6-1
d_gene: TRBD2
len: 15
CDR3nt: TGTGCCAGCAGTGAGGAACTAGCGGGAGGGTACGAGCAGTACTTC
CDR3aa: CASSEELAGGYEQYF

abundance: -
j_gene: TRBJ1-1
v_gene: TRBV6-5
d_gene: TRBD1
len: 15
CDR3nt: TGTGCCAGCAGTCGCGACGGGACAGGGGGCACTGAAGCTTTCTTT
CDR3aa: CASSRDGTGGTEAFF

abundance: -
j_gene: TRBJ2-7
v_gene: TRBV4-1
d_gene: -
len: 16
CDR3nt: TGCGCCAGCAGCCAAGAACCTACCGGGACATCGGAGGTGCAGTACTTC
CDR3aa: CASSQEPTGTSEVQYF

abundance: -
j_gene: TRBJ2-5
v_gene: TRBV6-1
d_gene: TRBD1
len: 16
CDR3nt: TGTGCCAGCAGGGAAGGGACAGGGCATCGGTGGGAGACCCAGTACTTC
CDR3aa: CASREGTGHRWETQYF

abundance: -
j_gene: TRBJ2-7
v_gene: TRBV6-5
d_gene: TRBD1
len: 15
CDR3nt: TGTGCCAGCAGTTACTCGACAGGGGGGAATAACGAGCAGTACTTC
CDR3aa: CASSYSTGGNNEQYF

abundance: -
j_gene: TRBJ2-7
v_gene: TRBV4-1
d_gene: TRBD2
len: 14
CDR3nt: TGCGCCAGCAGCCAACCTAGCGTGCGGGAGGAGCAGTACTTC
CDR3aa: CASSQPSVREEQYF

abundance: -
j_gene: TRBJ2-7
v_gene: TRBV14
d_gene: -
len: 16
CDR3nt: TGTGCCAGCAGCCAAAGAACCGGGATCGACTCCTACGAGCAGTACTTC
CDR3aa: CASSQRTGIDSYEQYF

abundance: -
j_gene: TRBJ2-7
v_gene: TRBV27
d_gene: -
len: 14
CDR3nt: TGTGCCAGCAGATTCCACGGGGGATTAGGCGAGCAGTACTTC
CDR3aa: CASRFHGGLGEQYF

abundance: -
j_gene: TRBJ2-7
v_gene: TRBV30
d_gene: -
len: 15
CDR3nt: TGTGCCTGGAGTATTGGGCAGGGCTCCTCCTACGAGCAGTACTTC
CDR3aa: CAWSIGQGSSYEQYF

abundance: -
j_gene: TRBJ2-6
v_gene: TRBV5-6
d_gene: -
len: 15
CDR3nt: TGTGCCAGCAGCTTAACGAGCTCTGGGGCCAACGTCCTGACTTTC
CDR3aa: CASSLTSSGANVLTF

abundance: -
j_gene: TRBJ1-2
v_gene: TRBV19
d_gene: -
len: 10
CDR3nt: TGTGCCAGTCGGGAGGGAGGCTACACCTTC
CDR3aa: CASREGGYTF

abundance: once
j_gene: TRBJ2-7
v_gene: TRBV6-5
d_gene: TRBD1
len: 12
CDR3nt: TGTGCCAGCGGACAGGTTAGGTACGAGCAGTACTTC
CDR3aa: CASGQVRYEQYF

abundance: -
j_gene: TRBJ1-2
v_gene: TRBV25-1
d_gene: -
len: 12
CDR3nt: TGTGCCAGCAGTGAACTCAACTATGGCTACACCTTC
CDR3aa: CASSELNYGYTF

abundance: medium-sized
j_gene: TRBJ1-3
v_gene: TRBV6-1
d_gene: -
len: 16
CDR3nt: TGTGCCAGCAGTGCCTTGGACAGCTTCTCTGGAAACACCATATATTTT
CDR3aa: CASSALDSFSGNTIYF

abundance: -
j_gene: TRBJ2-7
v_gene: TRBV5-1
d_gene: -
len: 14
CDR3nt: TGCGCCAGCAGCTTGGCAGCGGTGAGGAACGAGCAGTACTTC
CDR3aa: CASSLAAVRNEQYF

abundance: -
j_gene: TRBJ2-2
v_gene: TRBV4-1
d_gene: TRBD2
len: 18
CDR3nt: TGCGCCAGCAGCCCCCGACTAGCGGGAGGGCTGAACACCGGGGAGCTGTTTTTT
CDR3aa: CASSPRLAGGLNTGELFF

abundance: -
j_gene: TRBJ2-1
v_gene: TRBV7-3
d_gene: TRBD1
len: 13
CDR3nt: TGTGCCAGCAGGACAGGGCCCTACAATGAGCAGTTCTTC
CDR3aa: CASRTGPYNEQFF

abundance: -
j_gene: TRBJ2-7
v_gene: TRBV9
d_gene: -
len: 16
CDR3nt: TGTGCCAGCGCCGTAAGTGGGGCGGCCGCCCCCTACGAGCAGTACTTC
CDR3aa: CASAVSGAAAPYEQYF

abundance: -
j_gene: TRBJ2-3
v_gene: TRBV10-3
d_gene: -
len: 15
CDR3nt: TGTGCCATCAGTGAGTCAAGGACAGGCACAGATACGCAGTATTTT
CDR3aa: CAISESRTGTDTQYF

abundance: -
j_gene: TRBJ1-2
v_gene: TRBV28
d_gene: TRBD1
len: 15
CDR3nt: TGTGCCAGCAGTCCGGCCGGACAGGGTAACTATGGCTACACCTTC
CDR3aa: CASSPAGQGNYGYTF

abundance: -
j_gene: TRBJ2-2
v_gene: TRBV7-2
d_gene: TRBD1
len: 17
CDR3nt: TGTGCCAGCAGCTCAAACAGGGGGCCCCGCGTGGGCGGGGAGCTGTTTTTT
CDR3aa: CASSSNRGPRVGGELFF

abundance: once
j_gene: TRBJ2-5
v_gene: TRBV7-6
d_gene: -
len: 16
CDR3nt: TGTGCCAGCAGCTCGCCCCTCGACAGAAACCAAGAGACCCAGTACTTC
CDR3aa: CASSSPLDRNQETQYF

abundance: -
j_gene: TRBJ2-3
v_gene: TRBV9
d_gene: TRBD2
len: 16
CDR3nt: TGTGCCAGCAGCCCGCCTAGCGGTCCTAGCACAGATACGCAGTATTTT
CDR3aa: CASSPPSGPSTDTQYF

abundance: -
j_gene: TRBJ2-1
v_gene: TRBV7-2
d_gene: -
len: 12
CDR3nt: TGTGCCAGCCGGAAGGGAGGTAATGAGCAGTTCTTC
CDR3aa: CASRKGGNEQFF

abundance: -
j_gene: TRBJ1-2
v_gene: TRBV9
d_gene: TRBD1
len: 15
CDR3nt: TGTGCCAGCAGCGAGACCGGGGACAGCTACTATGGCTACACCTTC
CDR3aa: CASSETGDSYYGYTF

abundance: -
j_gene: TRBJ2-7
v_gene: TRBV19
d_gene: TRBD1
len: 16
CDR3nt: TGTGCCAGTAGTCCTGCCATAGGGACAGGTTCCTACGAGCAGTACTTC
CDR3aa: CASSPAIGTGSYEQYF

abundance: -
j_gene: TRBJ2-1
v_gene: TRBV5-1
d_gene: TRBD1
len: 13
CDR3nt: TGCGCCAGCAGCTTACAGGGGGGCAATGAGCAGTTCTTC
CDR3aa: CASSLQGGNEQFF

abundance: -
j_gene: TRBJ1-5
v_gene: TRBV9
d_gene: TRBD1
len: 14
CDR3nt: TGTGCCAGCAGCGGGCAGGGGGCGGATCAGCCCCAGCATTTT
CDR3aa: CASSGQGADQPQHF

abundance: -
j_gene: TRBJ2-2
v_gene: TRBV9
d_gene: TRBD2
len: 18
CDR3nt: TGTGCCAGCAGCGTAGGACTAGCGGGAGGACCGAACACCGGGGAGCTGTTTTTT
CDR3aa: CASSVGLAGGPNTGELFF

abundance: once
j_gene: TRBJ2-7
v_gene: TRBV19
d_gene: -
len: 15
CDR3nt: TGTGCCAGTAGCCCTGGGACTTCCGGATTCTACGAGCAGTACTTC
CDR3aa: CASSPGTSGFYEQYF

abundance: -
j_gene: TRBJ2-7
v_gene: TRBV6-5
d_gene: -
len: 15
CDR3nt: TGTGCCAGCAGTCCCCCGGGACACCGTTCCTACGAGCAGTACTTC
CDR3aa: CASSPPGHRSYEQYF

abundance: -
j_gene: TRBJ2-7
v_gene: TRBV30
d_gene: TRBD2
len: 14
CDR3nt: TGTGCCTGGAACCTAGCGGGTCCCTCCTACGAGCAGTACTTC
CDR3aa: CAWNLAGPSYEQYF

abundance: -
j_gene: TRBJ2-7
v_gene: TRBV5-1
d_gene: TRBD1
len: 15
CDR3nt: TGCGCCAGCAGCTTTGGGGACAGGGGTTCCTACGAGCAGTACTTC
CDR3aa: CASSFGDRGSYEQYF

abundance: -
j_gene: TRBJ2-7
v_gene: TRBV18
d_gene: TRBD2
len: 15
CDR3nt: TGTGCCAGCTCCCCAGGACTAGCCACTAACTACGAGCAGTACTTC
CDR3aa: CASSPGLATNYEQYF

abundance: once
j_gene: TRBJ2-7
v_gene: TRBV19
d_gene: -
len: 13
CDR3nt: TGTGCCAGTAGTATTAACGGGGGCTACGAGCAGTACTTC
CDR3aa: CASSINGGYEQYF

abundance: -
j_gene: TRBJ1-2
v_gene: TRBV5-6
d_gene: -
len: 14
CDR3nt: TGTGCCAGCAGCCCCGCGGTATTAGGGGGTGGCTACACCTTC
CDR3aa: CASSPAVLGGGYTF